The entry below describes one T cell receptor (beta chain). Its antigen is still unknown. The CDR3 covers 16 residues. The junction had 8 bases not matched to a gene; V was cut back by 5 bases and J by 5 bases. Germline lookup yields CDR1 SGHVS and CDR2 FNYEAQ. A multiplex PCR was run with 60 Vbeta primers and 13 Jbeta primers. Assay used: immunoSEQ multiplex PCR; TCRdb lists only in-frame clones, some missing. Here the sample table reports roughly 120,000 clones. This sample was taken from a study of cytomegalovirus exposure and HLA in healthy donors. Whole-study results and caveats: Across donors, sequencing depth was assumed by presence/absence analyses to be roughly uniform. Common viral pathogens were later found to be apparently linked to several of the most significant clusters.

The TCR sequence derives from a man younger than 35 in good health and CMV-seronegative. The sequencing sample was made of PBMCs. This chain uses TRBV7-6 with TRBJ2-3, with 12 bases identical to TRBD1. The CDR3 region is CASSAVGTGGLDTQYF. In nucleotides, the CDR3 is TGTGCCAGCAGCGCCGTGGGGACAGGGGGCTTAGATACGCAGTATTTT.